A single sample gave rise to the 18 T cell receptor beta chains below, sequenced in a study of shared clonotypes between healthy human individuals. The protocol was immunoSEQ multiplex PCR, while the TCRdb copy is restricted to in-frame clones and leaves out a portion. The table records 2,100,000 or so clones, 90% to 96% of them present only once. Sample: naive CD4+ T cells sorted from blood. As to subset: CD45RA+ positively selected. These receptors all stem from a man between 18 and 35 years old in good health.

This clone was detected once. The chain recombines TRBV6-5 with TRBJ2-7; D gene uncertain. In germline, CDR1 is MNHEY, CDR2 SVGAGI. The CDR3 loop spans 16 amino acids. Trimming took off 0 bases at V and 2 bases at J, with 14 bases between the two ends. Here the CDR3 reads CASSYSTTGLAYEQYF. CDR3 bases: TGTGCCAGCAGTTACTCGACGACGGGTTTAGCCTACGAGCAGTACTTC.

The chain uses TRBV29-1 and TRBJ1-2, with TRBD1 as a possible D gene (5 bases). V dropped 2 bases and J dropped 6 bases, with 16 bases sitting between them. The CDR3 sequence is 14 residues long. Looked up from germline, CDR1 is SQVTM and CDR2 is ANQGSEA. The CDR3 loop is CSVEPQGGENGYTF. The CDR3 DNA sequence: TGCAGCGTTGAACCCCAGGGAGGGGAGAATGGCTACACCTTC.

Details on this clone: Other DNA sequences in this specimen translate into the identical CDR3. The chain recombines TRBV7-2 with TRBJ2-7, with D possibly called TRBD1 or TRBD2 (6 bases each). CDR1 is SGHTA and CDR2 is FQGNSA in the germline V gene. V was trimmed by 4 bases and J by 3 bases, leaving 10 bases between them. The CDR3 has 13 amino acids. The CDR3 loop is CASSSQGGYEQYF. The CDR3 DNA is TGTGCCAGCAGCTCACAGGGAGGCTACGAGCAGTACTTC. The entire variable domain, with the rest obtained from reference TRBV7-2 and TRBJ2-7, is as follows: GAGVSQSPSNKVTEKGKDVELRCDPISGHTALYWYRQSLGQGLEFLIYFQGNSAPDKSGLPSDRFSAERTGGSVSTLTIQRTQQEDSAVYLCASSSQGGYEQYFGPGTRLTVT.

The chain recombines TRBV10-3 with TRBJ1-6; D might be TRBD1 (5 bases). V shed 3 bases and J shed 9 bases, with 24 bases lying between them. The CDR3 totals 18 residues. Germline assignment: CDR1 ENHRY and CDR2 SYGVKD. CDR3 bases: TGTGCCATCAGTGATATGTCGGGCAGGGTTTCGTCAAGTTCACCCCTCCACTTT. Encoded protein: CAISDMSGRVSSSSPLHF.

The rearrangement uses TRBV5-6 and TRBJ1-1, with 7 bases that match TRBD1. V was pared by 4 bases and J by 1 base, with 13 bases of the junction left unmatched. Germline CDR1 reads SGHDT; CDR2 reads YYEEEE. The CDR3 contains 17 residues. The CDR3 is CASSIRTGATSNTEAFF. The CDR3 DNA reads as TGTGCCAGCAGCATCCGGACAGGTGCCACATCGAACACTGAAGCTTTCTTT.

This rearrangement joins TRBV6-1 to TRBJ1-1; 8 bases align to TRBD1. Looked up from germline, CDR1 is MNHNS and CDR2 is SASEGT. V was pared by 1 base and J by 6 bases, with 4 bases of the junction left unmatched. This CDR3 region has 14 residues. This chain's CDR3 is CASSEGTGIAEAFF. The DNA of the CDR3 is TGTGCCAGCAGTGAAGGGACAGGGATCGCTGAAGCTTTCTTT.

The chain carries TRBV6-4 and TRBJ1-2; a weak D match, TRBD1 (6 bases). The V and J ends lost 2 bases and 8 bases respectively, with 9 bases between them. Germline V lookup: CDR1 MRHNA, CDR2 SNTAGT. This CDR3 is built from 12 residues. CDR3 nucleotide sequence: TGTGCCAGCAGTGACAGGGGGAGAGGCTACACCTTC. This translates into CASSDRGRGYTF.

The chain couples TRBV4-3 to TRBJ2-3; 9 positions match TRBD2. This CDR3 spans 16 amino acids. Germline lookup yields CDR1 LGHNA and CDR2 YSLEER. After removal of 4 bases from V and 5 bases from J, the junction contained 10 bases not matched to a gene. The CDR3 loop is CASSPQAGGAVDTQYF. CDR3 nucleotide sequence: TGCGCCAGCAGCCCCCAAGCGGGAGGAGCGGTAGATACGCAGTATTTT.

The chain joins TRBV6-5 to TRBJ1-2; TRBD1 is a possible D gene (6 bases). Germline loops: CDR1 MNHEY, CDR2 SVGAGI. The CDR3 covers 12 residues. Deletions cut 7 bases from V and 9 bases from J, with 15 bases between. As DNA, the CDR3 is TGTGCCAGCACCACTCCAGGGGCAAGCTACACCTTC. Translating it yields CASTTPGASYTF.

This chain links TRBV21-1 with TRBJ2-3; the table assigns TRBD2, which was not confirmed against the DNA. TRBV21-1 is assigned pseudogene status. The CDR3 has 19 residues. The DNA for the CDR3 is TGTGCCAGCAGCAAAGCGCTTTGTCGGCAGGGAGGCATCACAGATACGCAGTATTTT. Translating gives CASSKALCRQGGITDTQYF.

V is TRBV7-9 and J is TRBJ2-3; the D gene is possibly TRBD1 (6 bases). V was cut by 1 base and J by 4 bases, with 15 bases left in between. This CDR3 comprises 16 residues. Germline assignment: CDR1 SEHNR and CDR2 FQNEAQ (reference sequence). CDR3 coding DNA: TGTGCCAGCAGCTTAGGGGGGCAGGGGATCCCAGATACGCAGTATTTT. Amino acid sequence: CASSLGGQGIPDTQYF.

This chain links TRBV9 with TRBJ2-3, with 10 bases matching TRBD2. The CDR3 consists of 17 residues. The V gene's germline CDR1 is SGDLS and CDR2 YYNGEE. With V trimmed by 0 bases and J by 4 bases, 8 bases remained unmatched. In DNA form, the CDR3 reads TGTGCCAGCAGCGTAGGGCCCACTAGCGGGATAGCAGATACGCAGTATTTT. The encoded protein is CASSVGPTSGIADTQYF.

The genes are TRBV4-1 and TRBJ2-5; 9 bases agree with TRBD2. J lost 3 bases, V lost 0 bases, and 14 bases had no gene match. Germline V gene data show CDR1 as MGHRA and CDR2 as YSYEKL. The CDR3 sequence is 19 residues long. DNA of the CDR3: TGCGCCAGCAGCCAAGAAAGCGGGGGGTCAGGACCCAATGAAGAGACCCAGTACTTC. Protein product: CASSQESGGSGPNEETQYF.

The chain uses TRBV19 and TRBJ2-1; TRBD2 aligns across 8 bases. This CDR3 is built from 16 residues. With 5 bases clipped from V and 4 bases from J, the junction kept 10 bases outside the gene matches. Germline V lookup: CDR1 LNHDA, CDR2 SQIVND (reference sequence). CDR3 protein: CASSSHSGDQYNEQFF. The CDR3 nucleotides are TGTGCCAGTAGTTCCCATAGCGGGGACCAGTACAATGAGCAGTTCTTC.

J is TRBJ2-1 and V is TRBV10-3, with TRBD2 identical over 9 bases. V shed 10 bases, J shed 10 bases, and the junction held 14 bases outside the gene matches. Germline V gene lookup returns CDR1 ENHRY and CDR2 SYGVKD. The CDR3 totals 14 residues. Here the CDR3 DNA reads TGTGCCACGAGGCAGCGGGAGGCCCGCGGGGAGCAGTTCTTC. The encoded protein is CATRQREARGEQFF.

This clone was picked up one time. This chain connects TRBV7-9 to TRBJ1-6; D is ambiguous. CDR3 length: 13 residues. The V gene's germline CDR1 is SEHNR and CDR2 FQNEAQ (reference sequence). Trimming removed 2 bases from V and 7 bases from J, with 6 bases in between. CDR3 DNA: TGTGCCAGCAGCTTAATGCCGAATTCACCCCTCCACTTT. As protein: CASSLMPNSPLHF. The full variable domain, in which reference TRBV7-9 and TRBJ1-6 provide the parts outside the CDR3, is DTGVSQNPRHKITKRGQNVTFRCDPISEHNRLYWYRQTLGQGPEFLTYFQNEAQLEKSRLLSDRFSAERPKGSFSTLEIQRTEQGDSAMYLCASSLMPNSPLHFGNGTRLTVT.

The genes are TRBV5-1 and TRBJ1-1, with D maybe TRBD1 (5 bases). This CDR3 has 15 residues. Germline CDR1 SGHRS, CDR2 YFSETQ. The germline V and J ends were trimmed by 0 bases and 4 bases, with 13 bases remaining between them. The CDR3 sequence is CASSLEQVWSTEAFF. CDR3 in DNA: TGCGCCAGCAGCTTGGAACAGGTTTGGAGCACTGAAGCTTTCTTT.

In its sample, this clone was seen once. The V call is TRBV5-1, the J call TRBJ2-7, with 11 bases that match TRBD2. The CDR3 is 15 amino acids. CDR1 and CDR2 from the germline V gene are SGHRS and YFSETQ. The V segment lost 3 bases and the J segment 2 bases; nucleotides outside the gene matches: 4. Written as DNA, the CDR3 is TGCGCCAGCAGCTCGGGACTAGCGGTTACCTACGAGCAGTACTTC. This sequence encodes CASSSGLAVTYEQYF.